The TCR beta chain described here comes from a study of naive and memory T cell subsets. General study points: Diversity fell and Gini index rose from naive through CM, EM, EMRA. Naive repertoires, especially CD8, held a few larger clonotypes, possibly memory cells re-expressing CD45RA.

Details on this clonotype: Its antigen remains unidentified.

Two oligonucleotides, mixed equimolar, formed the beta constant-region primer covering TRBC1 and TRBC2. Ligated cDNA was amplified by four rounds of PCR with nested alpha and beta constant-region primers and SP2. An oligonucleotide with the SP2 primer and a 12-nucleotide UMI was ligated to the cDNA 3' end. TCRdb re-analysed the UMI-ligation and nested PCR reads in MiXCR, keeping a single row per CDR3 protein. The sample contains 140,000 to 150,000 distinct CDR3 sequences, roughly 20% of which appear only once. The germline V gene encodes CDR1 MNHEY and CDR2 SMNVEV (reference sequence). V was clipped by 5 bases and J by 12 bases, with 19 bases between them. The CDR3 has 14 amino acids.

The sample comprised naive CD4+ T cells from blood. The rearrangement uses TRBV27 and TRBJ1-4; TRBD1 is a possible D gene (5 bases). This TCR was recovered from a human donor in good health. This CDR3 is CASSVQLGPSELFF. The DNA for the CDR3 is TGTGCCAGCAGTGTCCAGCTGGGACCTTCCGAACTGTTTTTT.